The clone carrying this T cell receptor (beta chain) was detected a few times. Antigen unknown. The record originates from a study of regulatory T cells in long-lasting Graves disease. Findings and caveats of the study: Small sample size may have lowered accuracy.

Time point defined: newly diagnosed GD, antithyroid drugs for less than 3 months. After RNA was extracted from PBMCs, the TCR library was made from it. V was pared by 0 bases and J by 0 bases, with 7 bases between. The CDR3 is made up of 15 amino acids. Looked up from germline, CDR1 is SGHNT and CDR2 is YYREEE (reference sequence). TCR beta libraries were built with iRepertoire HTBI primers and Arm-PCR of CDR3 regions. One entry per CDR3 protein results from TCRdb running MiXCR on the multiplex PCR reads. The top ten hold roughly 10% of the sample, which has almost 450,000 distinct CDR3 sequences, 16% seen once. This sample also appeared in a second study, on T cells in Graves' hyperthyroidism and ophthalmopathy. As that study records: Using the HTBI primer set, a first-round RT-PCR was run on the TCR CDR3.

The sequencing used peripheral blood mononuclear cells (PBMCs), collected at new diagnosis, from a patient treated with antithyroid drugs. This rearrangement joins TRBV5-4 to TRBJ2-1; D is unresolved. The sequence was collected from a woman in her thirties with Graves disease. CDR3 amino acids: CASSLEQSSYNEQFF. As DNA, the CDR3 is TGTGCCAGCAGCTTGGAGCAGAGCTCCTACAATGAGCAGTTCTTC.